This TCR beta chain derives from a study of early T cells in non-severe SARS-CoV-2 infection. Between the trimmed V and J ends, which lost 1 base and 0 bases, there was a span of 10 bases. This CDR3 is built from 15 residues. From germline, CDR1 is SGHRS and CDR2 YFSETQ. TCRdb independently ran MiXCR on the 5' RACE reads; one entry per CDR3 protein. This sample has tens of thousands of distinct CDR3 sequences, with about 15% found just once. This clonotype was recorded at least ten times. The sequencing sample was made of whole blood. The clonotype originates from an adult who was a healthcare worker with PCR-confirmed SARS-CoV-2 infection or an uninfected control (not recorded which). This chain connects TRBV5-1 to TRBJ1-2, with D maybe TRBD1 (6 bases). CDR3 amino acids: CASSLMGATNYGYTF. CDR3 coding DNA: TGCGCCAGCAGCTTGATGGGGGCGACTAACTATGGCTACACCTTC.